The 12 T cell receptor beta chains given below trace back to one sample, sequenced in a study of response to subunit inactivated influenza vaccine. Using its own MiXCR run on the RT-PCR reads, TCRdb lists one record per CDR3 protein. Found here are 150,000 to 200,000 distinct CDR3 sequences, over 8.5% of them singletons; the top ten hold under 40%. Specimen: CD8+ T cells sorted from PBMCs, collected approximately 25 months after vaccination. Receptor source: a man between 50 and 75 years old who received an inactivated influenza vaccine.

This clonotype was picked up one time. Sequence at one end of the junction differs from germline and may be a read error. CDR3 in amino acids: CACSQDPWGGESTDTQYF. CDR3 coding DNA: TGTGCCTGCAGCCAAGATCCATGGGGGGGGGAGTCGACAGATACGCAGTATTTT. The chain couples TRBV3-1 to TRBJ2-3, with TRBD2 matching over 7 bases. Germline lookup yields CDR1 LGHDT and CDR2 YNNKEL (reference sequence). CDR3 length equals 18 residues.

This clonotype was counted between two and nine times. DNA of the CDR3: TGCGCCAGCAGCCAAGGCGTAACATCTGGCTACACCTTC. This encodes CASSQGVTSGYTF. This rearrangement joins TRBV4-1 to TRBJ1-2, with D unclear. Trimming took 1 base from V and 7 from J, leaving 10 bases between them. Germline CDR1 MGHRA, CDR2 YSYEKL. The CDR3 is 13 residues long.

The chain employs TRBV4-3 and TRBJ2-7; 10 nucleotides match TRBD2. The germline CDR1 and CDR2 sequences are LGHNA and YSLEER. Trimming cost V 3 bases and J 4 bases; bases outside gene matches: 12. The CDR3 contains 17 residues. Here the CDR3 reads CASSHEPGLAAIYEQYF. The CDR3 DNA sequence: TGCGCCAGCAGCCATGAACCCGGACTAGCGGCCATTTACGAGCAGTACTTC.

The chain recombines TRBV20-1 with TRBJ2-3, with D unclear. V was clipped by 6 bases and J by 1 base, with 14 bases between them. The germline gives CDR1 DFQATT, CDR2 SNEGSKA (reference sequence). The CDR3 totals 14 residues. CDR3 bases: TGCAGTGCCCCCGGTGGGATCGGCACAGATACGCAGTATTTT. It encodes CSAPGGIGTDTQYF.

The rearrangement uses TRBV24-1 and TRBJ2-1, with D perhaps TRBD2 (5 bases). Germline CDR1 and CDR2: KGHDR and SFDVKD. V gave up 4 bases and J gave up 4 bases, with 13 bases separating them. This CDR3 comprises 15 residues. CDR3 sequence (DNA): TGTGCCACCAGTGAGACTACTGCTGATTACAATGAGCAGTTCTTC. This encodes CATSETTADYNEQFF.

V is TRBV27 and J is TRBJ2-2, with 9 bases lining up with TRBD1. The germline gives CDR1 MNHEY, CDR2 SMNVEV (reference sequence). The CDR3 is 18 amino acids. V was pared by 2 bases and J by 3 bases, with 10 bases of the junction left unmatched. CDR3 residues: CASSLNPTGGTYTGELFF. Written as DNA, the CDR3 is TGTGCCAGCAGTTTAAACCCTACAGGGGGCACCTACACCGGGGAGCTGTTTTTT.

This chain joins TRBV28 and TRBJ2-6; TRBD1 or TRBD2 may be the D gene (6 bases each). This CDR3 has 15 amino acids. Trimming stripped 4 bases from V and 4 bases from J, with 11 bases between. Germline lookup yields CDR1 MDHEN and CDR2 SYDVKM. CDR3 residues: CASSYVGGGANVLTF. The CDR3 region has the DNA TGTGCCAGCAGTTACGTGGGGGGCGGGGCCAACGTCCTGACTTTC.

The J gene is TRBJ2-1, the V gene TRBV7-3, with D possibly matching TRBD2 (5 bases). The length of the CDR3 is 18 residues. Trimming stripped 4 bases from V and 0 bases from J, with 19 bases between. Per the germline V gene, CDR1 is SGHTA and CDR2 is FQGTGA. CDR3 protein: CASSSQIGSVDSYNEQFF. CDR3 bases: TGTGCCAGCAGCTCACAAATCGGTAGCGTGGACTCCTACAATGAGCAGTTCTTC.

This CDR3 reads CSARDLGYSTDTQYF. Written as DNA, the CDR3 is TGCAGTGCTAGAGATCTTGGATATAGCACAGATACGCAGTATTTT. The V call is TRBV20-1, the J call TRBJ2-3; D unclear. Germline CDR1 is DFQATT and CDR2 is SNEGSKA (reference sequence). The CDR3 extends over 15 amino acids. Trimming pared 0 bases from V and 0 bases from J, leaving 10 bases between.

This clonotype was seen more than once but under ten times. The chain is built from TRBV20-1 and TRBJ2-3; the match to TRBD2 covers 8 bases. The trim removed 6 bases at V and 6 bases at J, leaving 14 bases unmatched. This CDR3 region has 15 residues. Germline V lookup: CDR1 DFQATT, CDR2 SNEGSKA (reference sequence). CDR3 bases: TGCAGTGCAACCTTGGGTAGCGGGAACTTGGATACGCAGTATTTT. Protein product: CSATLGSGNLDTQYF.

This clonotype showed up many times. The chain carries TRBV6-2 or TRBV6-3 and TRBJ2-1; TRBD2 matches at 9 bases. Germline V gene data show CDR1 as MNHEY and CDR2 as SVGEGT. With V trimmed by 2 bases and J by 7 bases, 6 bases remained unmatched. The CDR3 totals 15 residues. The CDR3 spells CASSYEAGGPNEQFF. The CDR3 nucleotides read TGTGCCAGCAGTTACGAGGCGGGGGGGCCAAATGAGCAGTTCTTC.

V is TRBV6-5 and J is TRBJ2-7; D gene ambiguous. V was cut by 2 bases and J by 5 bases, with 13 bases left in between. Germline CDR1 reads MNHEY; CDR2 reads SVGAGI. The CDR3 is 14 residues long. CDR3 DNA: TGTGCCAGCAGTTACGGGTTCGGTGTGGACGAGCAGTACTTC. Its translation is CASSYGFGVDEQYF.